Presented here are 2 T cell receptor beta chains from one specimen sequenced in a study of blood T cell repertoires in COVID-19. Sequenced by immunoSEQ multiplex PCR; TCRdb stores in-frame clones only, minus some. The sample has about 440,000 clones; around 89% are singletons. The material sequenced was peripheral blood. These TCRs come from a woman aged 30 to 39 with acute or convalescent COVID-19.

This chain uses TRBV4-2 with TRBJ2-5; 7 bases agree with TRBD1. V was clipped by 4 bases and J by 5 bases; unmatched bases: 10. The CDR3 has 15 residues. Germline assignment: CDR1 LGHNA and CDR2 YNFKEQ. CDR3 sequence: CASSPLTGVGETQYF. The CDR3 DNA reads TGTGCCAGCAGCCCTCTTACAGGGGTGGGGGAGACCCAGTACTTC.

The V gene is TRBV14, the J gene TRBJ1-2, with 7 bases aligning to TRBD1. The CDR3 runs to 16 residues. Germline V gives CDR1 SGHDN, CDR2 FVKESK. With 5 bases clipped from V and 0 bases from J, the junction kept 9 bases outside the gene matches. DNA for the CDR3: TGTGCCAGCAGCTCAGCGCAGGGGGTGACTAACTATGGCTACACCTTC. Translating it yields CASSSAQGVTNYGYTF. The complete variable domain, with remaining parts taken from reference TRBV14 and TRBJ1-2, reads EAGVTQFPSHSVIEKGQTVTLRCDPISGHDNLYWYRRVMGKEIKFLLHFVKESKQDESGMPNNRFLAERTGGTYSTLKVQPAELEDSGVYFCASSSAQGVTNYGYTFGSGTRLTVV.